The 15 T cell receptor beta chains presented below share a single source sample, sequenced in a study of early T cells in non-severe SARS-CoV-2 infection. One entry per CDR3 protein results from TCRdb running MiXCR on the 5' RACE reads. The sample records tens of thousands of distinct CDR3 sequences, about 13% being singletons. The specimen sequenced was whole blood. The source of these receptors is an adult who was a healthcare worker with PCR-confirmed SARS-CoV-2 infection or an uninfected control (not recorded which).

This clonotype has only a few counts. J is TRBJ1-2 and V is TRBV13, with D possibly being TRBD1 (5 bases). The CDR3 runs 18 residues. The germline V gene encodes CDR1 PRHDT and CDR2 FYEKMQ (reference sequence). V shed 4 bases and J shed 0 bases, with 21 bases lying between them. The DNA for the CDR3 is TGTGCCAGCAGCTCCCTGGTGGTCGGGGCGCTCCCTAACTATGGCTACACCTTC. Protein product: CASSSLVVGALPNYGYTF.

V usage is TRBV6-5 and J usage is TRBJ2-7, with 9 bases that match TRBD1. Germline V gene lookup returns CDR1 MNHEY and CDR2 SVGAGI. Trimming cost V 6 bases and J 4 bases; bases outside gene matches: 10. The CDR3 spans 15 residues. CDR3 bases: TGTGCCAGCAGCCGTGGACAGGGGAATCTGTACGAGCAGTACTTC. Protein: CASSRGQGNLYEQYF.

The chain uses TRBV7-2 and TRBJ2-3; 10 bases line up with TRBD2. V gave up 1 base and J gave up 5 bases; unmatched junction bases: 6. CDR1 and CDR2 (germline): SGHTA, FQGNSA. This CDR3 has 16 residues. As DNA, the CDR3 is TGTGCCAGCAGCTTAGTAGCGGGAGGTTATGGAGATACGCAGTATTTT. Its protein is CASSLVAGGYGDTQYF.

This clonotype has more than one count but fewer than ten. V is TRBV7-6 and J is TRBJ1-4; 7 positions match TRBD1. Germline V gene sequence: CDR1 SGHVS, CDR2 FNYEAQ. The CDR3 consists of 13 residues. Trimming removed 5 bases from V and 6 bases from J; junction bases left unmatched: 3. This CDR3 is CASSEDRDEKLFF. CDR3 DNA sequence: TGTGCCAGCAGCGAAGACAGGGATGAAAAACTGTTTTTT.

As to this clonotype: This could be a read error, since a much larger clone is one nucleotide away. The V gene is TRBV2, the J gene TRBJ1-5, with a possible D match to TRBD1 (6 bases). The V gene's germline CDR1 is SNHLY and CDR2 FYNNEI. The CDR3 is made up of 13 amino acids. The CDR3 nucleotides read TGTGTCAGCAACAGGGATAGCAATCAGCCCCAGCATTTT. Its protein is CVSNRDSNQPQHF.

This chain joins TRBV6-1 and TRBJ1-6; 7 bases agree with TRBD1. Germline CDR1 MNHNS, CDR2 SASEGT. There are 15 residues in the CDR3. V lost 4 bases to trimming and J lost 8 bases; unmatched junction nucleotides: 8. CDR3 bases: TGTGCCAGCAGTGTCAACAGGGGCCCGGATTCACCCCTCCACTTT. Protein sequence: CASSVNRGPDSPLHF.

This clonotype was counted between two and nine times. The J gene is TRBJ1-6, the V gene TRBV29-1; 7 bases map to TRBD1. This CDR3 comprises 12 residues. The trim removed 6 bases at V and 8 bases at J, leaving 4 bases unmatched. From germline, CDR1 is SQVTM and CDR2 ANQGSEA. Here the CDR3 DNA reads TGCAGCGTAGCAGACAGGGATTCACCCCTCCACTTT. Residues: CSVADRDSPLHF.

This rearrangement joins TRBV6-5 to TRBJ2-2; 12 bases agree with TRBD2. Germline assignment: CDR1 MNHEY and CDR2 SVGAGI. Unmatched junction bases numbered 0, after V lost 0 bases and J lost 4 bases. The CDR3 sequence is 16 residues long. The CDR3 is CASSYSTSGSTGELFF. Written as DNA, the CDR3 is TGTGCCAGCAGTTACTCGACTAGCGGGAGCACCGGGGAGCTGTTTTTT.

The chain couples TRBV29-1 to TRBJ1-1; D unresolved. Germline V gene data show CDR1 as SQVTM and CDR2 as ANQGSEA. The CDR3 is 11 residues long. V was clipped by 0 bases and J by 5 bases, with 4 bases between them. The DNA for the CDR3 is TGCAGCGTTGAAGATCATACTGAAGCTTTCTTT. Translated: CSVEDHTEAFF.

This clonotype was seen repeatedly, ten times or more. The chain has TRBV29-1 and TRBJ2-1, with D possibly being TRBD1 or TRBD2 (6 bases each). V lost 1 base and J lost 7, with 14 bases in between. There are 14 residues in the CDR3. CDR1 is SQVTM, CDR2 ANQGSEA, per germline. The CDR3 DNA is TGCAGCGTTGAAGGTGGGGGGCCAGGGAATGAGCAGTTCTTC. Its protein is CSVEGGGPGNEQFF.

The chain couples TRBV24-1 to TRBJ1-1, with D perhaps matching TRBD1 (6 bases). Germline V gene sequence: CDR1 KGHDR, CDR2 SFDVKD. The CDR3 covers 14 residues. Trimming cost V 7 bases and J 0 bases, with 11 bases left between them. The CDR3 DNA reads as TGTGCCACCAGAGACGACAGGATGAACACTGAAGCTTTCTTT. This codes for CATRDDRMNTEAFF.

This clonotype was recorded a few times. CDR3 sequence: CASSLFDLGRNEQFF. In DNA form, the CDR3 reads TGTGCCAGCAGCTTATTTGACCTAGGACGTAATGAGCAGTTCTTC. This chain uses TRBV7-2 with TRBJ2-1; D gene uncertain. The germline V and J ends were trimmed by 2 bases and 7 bases, with 15 bases remaining between them. Germline V lookup: CDR1 SGHTA, CDR2 FQGNSA. The CDR3 runs 15 residues. The whole variable domain, filled in from reference TRBV7-2 and TRBJ2-1, reads GAGVSQSPSNKVTEKGKDVELRCDPISGHTALYWYRQSLGQGLEFLIYFQGNSAPDKSGLPSDRFSAERTGGSVSTLTIQRTQQEDSAVYLCASSLFDLGRNEQFFGPGTRLTVL.

This clonotype has ten or more counts. The chain joins TRBV10-1 to TRBJ1-4, with D unresolved. This CDR3 is 15 amino acids long. Trimming stripped 6 bases from V and 12 bases from J, with 23 bases between. Germline CDR1 is WNHNN and CDR2 is SYGVQD (reference sequence). CDR3 DNA sequence: TGCGCCAGCAGAACGCCGACACGAGAGATGGAACAACTGTTTTTT. Residues: CASRTPTREMEQLFF.

This clonotype was found a few times. V and J are TRBV29-1 and TRBJ2-3; no firm D call. This CDR3 contains 14 residues. Germline values: CDR1 SQVTM, CDR2 ANQGSEA. The ends were cut back, 2 bases at V and 0 bases at J, with 9 bases in the middle. The CDR3 DNA follows: TGCAGCGTTGAATTCCCCGCTAGCACAGATACGCAGTATTTT. This encodes CSVEFPASTDTQYF.

This clonotype has at least ten counts. J is TRBJ2-1 and V is TRBV19; the match to TRBD2 covers 9 bases. Germline values: CDR1 LNHDA, CDR2 SQIVND (reference sequence). There are 16 residues in the CDR3. The V and J ends lost 4 bases and 1 base, in that order; junction bases with no gene match: 5. The chain's CDR3 is CASSRIAGVSYNEQFF. CDR3 bases: TGTGCCAGTAGTAGAATAGCGGGAGTTTCCTACAATGAGCAGTTCTTC.